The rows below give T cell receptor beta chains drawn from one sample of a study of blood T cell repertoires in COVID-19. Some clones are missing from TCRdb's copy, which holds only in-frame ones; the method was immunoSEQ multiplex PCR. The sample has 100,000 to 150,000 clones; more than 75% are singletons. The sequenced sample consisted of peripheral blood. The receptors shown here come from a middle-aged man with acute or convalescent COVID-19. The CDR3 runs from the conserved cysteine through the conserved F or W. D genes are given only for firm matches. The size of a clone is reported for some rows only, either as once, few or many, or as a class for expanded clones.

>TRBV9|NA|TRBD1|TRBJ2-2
TGTGCCAGCAGCGGGAAAGGATCAAATCGGGACAGGGGATATACCGGGGAGCTGTTTTTT
CASSGKGSNRDRGYTGELFF
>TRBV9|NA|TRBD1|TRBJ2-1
TGTGCCAGCAGCCTCGACAGGGGGCTTTACAATGAGCAGTTCTTC
CASSLDRGLYNEQFF
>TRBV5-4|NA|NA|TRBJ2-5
TGTGCCAGCAGCATCAGGGTTGGGGAGACCCAGTACTTC
CASSIRVGETQYF
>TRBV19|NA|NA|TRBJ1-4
TGTGCCAGTAGTATAGTACAGGCTGCAACTAATGAAAAACTGTTTTTT
CASSIVQAATNEKLFF
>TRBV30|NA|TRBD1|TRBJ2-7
TGTGCCTGGAAGCCCCAGGGACAGAACTACGAGCAGTACTTC
CAWKPQGQNYEQYF
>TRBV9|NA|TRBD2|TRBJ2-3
TGTGCCAGCAGCGTAGCGGCGGGAGGGCCCGCAGATACGCAGTATTTT
CASSVAAGGPADTQYF
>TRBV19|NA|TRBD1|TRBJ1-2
TGTGCCAGTAGCCGGACAGGGACGAACTATGGCTACACCTTC
CASSRTGTNYGYTF
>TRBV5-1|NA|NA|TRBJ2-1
TGCGCCAGCAGCCGGGGGTACCCAAGCTCCTACAATGAGCAGTTCTTC
CASSRGYPSSYNEQFF
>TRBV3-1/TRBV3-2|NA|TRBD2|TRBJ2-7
TGTGCCAGCAGTCCCACTAGCGGCACCTACGAGCAGTACTTC
CASSPTSGTYEQYF
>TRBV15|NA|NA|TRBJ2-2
TGTGCCACCAGCAGGGGTCTTGGGGCCCGGGGGGAGCTGTTTTTT
CATSRGLGARGELFF
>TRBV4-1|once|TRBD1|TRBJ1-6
TGCGCCAGCAGCCAAGAGGGACAGGGTAATTCACCCCTCCACTTT
CASSQEGQGNSPLHF
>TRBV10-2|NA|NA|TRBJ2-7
TGCGCCAGCAGTCCCCCGGGGGACTCCACCTACGAGCAGTACTTC
CASSPPGDSTYEQYF
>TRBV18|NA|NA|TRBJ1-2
TGTGCCAGCTCACCGGGACACCTTAACTATGGCTACACCTTC
CASSPGHLNYGYTF